This TCR beta chain came from a study of cytomegalovirus exposure and HLA in healthy donors. Regarding the study as a whole: The finding came from a later analysis; first-cohort TCR clusters tended to co-occur in the 130 or so validation repertoires. The dataset shows that most TCR sequences were rare, while some public TCRs occurred in many donors.

This clone came up a few times. Antigen unknown. The donors were part of the 120-subject validation cohort, which stood apart from the approximately 670-subject first cohort. The CDR3 contains 14 residues. The data were produced by immunoSEQ multiplex PCR, yet TCRdb's version contains in-frame clones alone and is incomplete. The table shows 150,000 to 200,000 clones, with roughly 85% occurring only once. The chain employs TRBV21-1 and TRBJ1-2; the D call of TRBD1 is as the table states it, not checked on the DNA. TRBV21-1 is recorded as a pseudogene. The TCR sequence derives from a man aged 18 to 29 in good health and CMV-seropositive. Sequenced: PBMCs. CDR3 loop: CASSGPSGACGYTF. The CDR3 bases are TGTGCCAGCAGCGGTCCCTCAGGGGCATGTGGCTACACCTTC.